This T cell receptor beta chain was observed in a study of blood T cell repertoires in COVID-19. Study members were between roughly 18 and 100 years old and lived in 24 US regions. Clinical histories supplied by participants themselves formed the basis of cohort assignment. Recovery meant two consecutive negative NP/OP PCR tests, professional clearance, or resolved symptoms. How the authors handled the data: Amplification with reference gene primers provided the estimates of nucleated cell counts. The protocol was immunoSEQ multiplex PCR, while the TCRdb copy is restricted to in-frame clones and leaves out a portion. The V and J calls and clone size come from that table; D and trimming were worked out from the DNA. This sample yields approximately 170,000 clones, of which about nine tenths are seen a single time; roughly 0.8% belongs to the top ten. Germline V gives CDR1 MDHEN, CDR2 SYDVKM. The CDR3 sequence is 13 residues long. The V and J ends lost 6 bases and 1 base, in that order; junction bases with no gene match: 2.

Sequenced sample: PBMCs or T cells enriched from blood (not recorded which). The rearrangement links TRBV28 to TRBJ1-1, with TRBD1 matching over 7 bases. The source is a woman aged 18-29 years who had recovered from COVID-19. Here the CDR3 reads CASRTGWNTEAFF. The CDR3 DNA is TGTGCCAGCAGGACAGGGTGGAACACTGAAGCTTTCTTT.